The following is a TCR beta chain sequence with its context. Antigen: not known. Method: immunoSEQ multiplex PCR; TCRdb's copy keeps in-frame clones and lacks some. The sample contains nearly 100,000 clones, over 75% of which appear only once. The data stem from a study of graft-versus-host responses after intestinal transplantation. Study in general: Every recipient underwent anti-thymocyte globulin induction, then tacrolimus and steroids for approximately three years. Study-level points and caveats: The study found high graft-versus-host to host-versus-graft clonal ratios in allografts of patients with graft-donor T cell macrochimerism. GvH clones surfaced in recipient marrow, some emerging earlier in ileum or blood. Early post-transplant HvG declines showed an association with peak circulating GvH clone levels.

The source of this sequence is a human patient who received an intestinal transplant, so some T cells may come from the graft donor. The source was PBMCs, collected approximately 470 days after intestinal transplant.

CDR3 loop: CASSSGGANTEAFF. CDR3 DNA sequence: TGTGCCAGCTCCTCAGGGGGGGCGAACACTGAAGCTTTCTTT. V gene TRBV18 combines with J gene TRBJ1-1; 7 positions agree with TRBD1. CDR3 size: 14 residues. Trimming took 6 bases from V and 1 from J; bases not matched to a gene: 5. Germline V gene sequence: CDR1 KGHSH, CDR2 LQKENI.